What follows are 15 T cell receptor beta chains derived from one specimen sequenced in a study of shared clonotypes between healthy human individuals. CD8 cells classed as naive were CD45RO-negative and positively selected for CCR7, excluding terminally differentiated effector memory CD45RA+ cells. TCRdb's table, derived via immunoSEQ multiplex PCR, lists solely in-frame clones and lacks some. The table includes around 2.1 million clones, 90% to 95% detected once. Sequences were obtained from naive CD8+ T cells from PBMCs. All receptors come from a man aged 18 to 30 in good health. Some clones in this sample may be carry-over from other donors' samples.

The chain recombines TRBV2 with TRBJ2-2; 10 positions match TRBD1. CDR1 is SNHLY and CDR2 is FYNNEI in the germline V gene. The CDR3 covers 15 residues. The J segment lost 7 bases and the V segment lost 10 bases, leaving 12 bases of the junction unmatched. CDR3 in DNA: TGTGCCACCTCAAATCGACAGGGGGCGGACGGGGAGCTGTTTTTT. This encodes CATSNRQGADGELFF.

This chain links TRBV29-1 with TRBJ2-1; D possibly corresponds to TRBD1 (5 bases). The CDR3 has 15 amino acids. Germline loops: CDR1 SQVTM, CDR2 ANQGSEA. V lost 7 bases and J lost 9, with 25 bases in between. The CDR3 sequence is CSARLGTNKQGEQFF. The DNA of the CDR3 is TGCAGCGCCCGCCTTGGTACGAATAAGCAGGGTGAGCAGTTCTTC.

The table lists this clone with a count of one. The chain is built from TRBV27 and TRBJ2-1, with D perhaps matching TRBD2 (5 bases). V gave up 3 bases and J gave up 4 bases, with 13 bases separating them. The length of the CDR3 is 15 residues. CDR1 is MNHEY and CDR2 is SMNVEV in the germline V gene (reference sequence). The CDR3 loop is CASSFGRDGYNEQFF. The CDR3, as DNA: TGTGCCAGCAGTTTTGGACGGGATGGGTACAATGAGCAGTTCTTC.

This clone appeared a single time. This rearrangement joins TRBV15 to TRBJ2-5, with D uncertain. CDR3 length: 12 amino acids. V was clipped by 3 bases and J by 7 bases, with 9 bases between them. Germline CDR1 reads LNHNV; CDR2 reads YYDKDF (reference sequence). CDR3 sequence reads: CATSSEFWTQYF. The DNA for the CDR3 is TGTGCCACCAGCAGTGAGTTTTGGACCCAGTACTTC.

V usage is TRBV10-3 and J usage is TRBJ1-3; tentatively, D is TRBD1 (6 bases). The CDR3 runs 16 residues. The germline CDR1 and CDR2 sequences are ENHRY and SYGVKD. V gave up 2 bases and J gave up 1 base, with 12 bases separating them. The CDR3 sequence: CAISEGRGSSGNTIYF. CDR3 bases: TGTGCCATCAGTGAGGGGAGGGGGAGTTCTGGAAACACCATATATTTT.

The chain employs TRBV28 and TRBJ2-3, with TRBD2 identical over 10 bases. Losses at the gene ends were 3 bases for V and 0 bases for J; bases not matched to a gene: 9. The CDR3 contains 18 residues. Germline loops: CDR1 MDHEN, CDR2 SYDVKM. Here the CDR3 reads CASSLWEREGLSTDTQYF. DNA of the CDR3: TGTGCCAGCAGTTTGTGGGAGCGGGAGGGCCTAAGCACAGATACGCAGTATTTT.

The rearrangement uses TRBV19 and TRBJ2-2, with 7 bases fitting TRBD1. The germline V gene encodes CDR1 LNHDA and CDR2 SQIVND (reference sequence). This CDR3 is built from 15 residues. V trimming: 5 bases; J trimming: 2 bases; junction bases outside the gene matches: 5. The CDR3 loop reads CASSFDRVNTGELFF. CDR3 sequence (DNA): TGTGCCAGTAGTTTCGACAGGGTAAACACCGGGGAGCTGTTTTTT.

J is TRBJ2-1 and V is TRBV7-2; the D gene could be TRBD1 or TRBD2 (5 bases each). Germline CDR1 is SGHTA and CDR2 is FQGNSA. Trimming removed 0 bases from V and 8 bases from J, with 14 bases in between. The CDR3 loop spans 15 amino acids. This CDR3 reads CASSLARGAGHEQFF. DNA for the CDR3: TGTGCCAGCAGCTTAGCGAGGGGTGCCGGCCATGAGCAGTTCTTC.

This chain uses TRBV28 with TRBJ1-2; perhaps TRBD1 as D (5 bases). V gave up 4 bases and J gave up 0 bases, with 18 bases separating them. Germline assignment: CDR1 MDHEN and CDR2 SYDVKM. CDR3 length equals 17 residues. CDR3: CASSSVLLQGANYGYTF. Written as DNA, the CDR3 is TGTGCCAGCAGTTCGGTACTCCTGCAGGGAGCTAACTATGGCTACACCTTC.

The CDR3 protein is CASSSMTGLDEQYF. The DNA of the CDR3 is TGTGCCAGCAGCTCGATGACAGGGCTGGACGAGCAGTACTTC. V is TRBV7-9 and J is TRBJ2-7, with 7 positions matching TRBD1. Looked up from germline, CDR1 is SEHNR and CDR2 is FQNEAQ (reference sequence). The CDR3 is 14 amino acids. With V trimmed by 4 bases and J by 5 bases, 8 bases remained unmatched. Looking up the rest from reference TRBV7-9 and TRBJ2-7 gives the full variable domain: DTGVSQNPRHKITKRGQNVTFRCDPISEHNRLYWYRQTLGQGPEFLTYFQNEAQLEKSRLLSDRFSAERPKGSFSTLEIQRTEQGDSAMYLCASSSMTGLDEQYFGPGTRLTVT.

This clone was counted a single time. The chain links TRBV7-9 to TRBJ2-7, with 8 positions matching TRBD1. V lost 0 bases to trimming and J lost 4 bases; unmatched junction nucleotides: 11. The length of the CDR3 is 17 residues. Germline values: CDR1 SEHNR, CDR2 FQNEAQ (reference sequence). The CDR3, as DNA: TGTGCCAGCAGCTTAGCGCTGAGGCAGGGGGCTGAGTACGAGCAGTACTTC. The encoded protein is CASSLALRQGAEYEQYF.

The chain is built from TRBV5-1 and TRBJ2-7; 9 bases map to TRBD1. Germline CDR1 is SGHRS and CDR2 is YFSETQ. The CDR3 has 14 residues. Germline trimming cut 1 base from V and 2 bases from J; bases unmatched to any gene: 1. DNA of the CDR3: TGCGCCAGCAGCTTGTGGGACAGGGCCTACGAGCAGTACTTC. Translating gives CASSLWDRAYEQYF.

The genes are TRBV29-1 and TRBJ1-2; 9 positions agree with TRBD1. In germline, CDR1 is SQVTM, CDR2 ANQGSEA. V lost 0 bases and J lost 4; bases outside the gene matches: 6. The CDR3 is 15 amino acids. CDR3 in amino acids: CSVEDGTGKGYGYTF. CDR3 bases: TGCAGCGTTGAAGATGGGACAGGGAAGGGCTATGGCTACACCTTC.

The chain recombines TRBV29-1 with TRBJ1-1; no clear D gene. The CDR3 consists of 11 residues. Germline V lookup: CDR1 SQVTM, CDR2 ANQGSEA. V lost 5 bases to trimming and J lost 6 bases, with 10 bases between them. The CDR3 DNA follows: TGCAGCGTTCACCAATGGGCTGAAGCTTTCTTT. Translating it yields CSVHQWAEAFF.

V gene TRBV5-1 combines with J gene TRBJ1-5; D may be TRBD1 (5 bases). Germline CDR1 reads SGHRS; CDR2 reads YFSETQ. CDR3 length: 15 amino acids. With 2 bases removed from V and 4 bases from J, the gap between germline ends came to 13 bases. The CDR3 loop reads CASSLEGLSNQPQHF. CDR3 in DNA: TGCGCCAGCAGCTTAGAGGGGTTATCAAATCAGCCCCAGCATTTT.